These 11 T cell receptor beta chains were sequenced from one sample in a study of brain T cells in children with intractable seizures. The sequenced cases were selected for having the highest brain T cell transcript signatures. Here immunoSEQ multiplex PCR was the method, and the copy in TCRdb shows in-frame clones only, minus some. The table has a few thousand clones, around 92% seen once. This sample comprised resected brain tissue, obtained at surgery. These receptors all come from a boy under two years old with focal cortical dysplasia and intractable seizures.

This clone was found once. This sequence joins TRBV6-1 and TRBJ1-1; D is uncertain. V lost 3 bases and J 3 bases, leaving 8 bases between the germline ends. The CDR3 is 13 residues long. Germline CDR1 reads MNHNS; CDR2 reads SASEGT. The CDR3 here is CASSERDYTEAFF. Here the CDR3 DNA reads TGTGCCAGCAGTGAGAGGGATTACACTGAAGCTTTCTTT.

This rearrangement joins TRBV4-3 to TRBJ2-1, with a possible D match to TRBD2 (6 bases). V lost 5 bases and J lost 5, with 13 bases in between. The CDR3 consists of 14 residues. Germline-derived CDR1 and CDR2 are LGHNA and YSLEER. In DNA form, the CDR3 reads TGCGCCAGCAGCACCCGGACTACCCACAATGAGCAGTTCTTC. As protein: CASSTRTTHNEQFF.

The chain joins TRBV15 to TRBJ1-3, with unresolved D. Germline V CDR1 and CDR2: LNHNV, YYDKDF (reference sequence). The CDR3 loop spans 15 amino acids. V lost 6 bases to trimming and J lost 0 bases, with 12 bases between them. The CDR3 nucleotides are TGTGCCACCAGTTACGACCGAAGCTCTGGAAACACCATATATTTT. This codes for CATSYDRSSGNTIYF.

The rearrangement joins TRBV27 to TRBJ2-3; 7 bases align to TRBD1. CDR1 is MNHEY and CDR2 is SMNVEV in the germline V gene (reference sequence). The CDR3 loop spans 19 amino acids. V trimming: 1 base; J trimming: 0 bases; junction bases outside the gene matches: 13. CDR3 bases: TGTGCCAGCAGTTTATGGGGACAGTTCGAGGGAACTAGCACAGATACGCAGTATTTT. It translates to CASSLWGQFEGTSTDTQYF.

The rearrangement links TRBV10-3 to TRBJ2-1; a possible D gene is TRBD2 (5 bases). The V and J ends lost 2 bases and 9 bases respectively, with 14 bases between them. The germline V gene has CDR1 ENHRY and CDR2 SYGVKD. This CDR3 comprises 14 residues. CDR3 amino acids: CAISETGLVGEQFF. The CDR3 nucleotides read TGTGCCATCAGTGAGACCGGACTGGTAGGTGAGCAGTTCTTC.

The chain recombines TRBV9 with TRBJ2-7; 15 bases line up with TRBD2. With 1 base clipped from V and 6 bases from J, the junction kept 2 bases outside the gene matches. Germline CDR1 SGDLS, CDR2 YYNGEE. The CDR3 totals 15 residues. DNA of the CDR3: TGTGCCAGCAGCGTACGGGGACTAGCGGGGGGCGAGCAGTACTTC. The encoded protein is CASSVRGLAGGEQYF.

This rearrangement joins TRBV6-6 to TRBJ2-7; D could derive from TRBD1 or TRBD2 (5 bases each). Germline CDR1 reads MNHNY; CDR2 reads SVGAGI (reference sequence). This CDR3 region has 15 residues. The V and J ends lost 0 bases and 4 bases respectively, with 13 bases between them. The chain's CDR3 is CASSYSQKGPYEQYF. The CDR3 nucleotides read TGTGCCAGCAGTTACTCCCAGAAGGGACCGTACGAGCAGTACTTC.

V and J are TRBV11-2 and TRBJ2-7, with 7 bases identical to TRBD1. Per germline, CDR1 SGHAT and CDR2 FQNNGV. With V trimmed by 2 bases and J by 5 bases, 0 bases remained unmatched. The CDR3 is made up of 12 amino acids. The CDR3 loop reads CASSLQGDEQYF. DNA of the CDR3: TGTGCCAGCAGCTTACAGGGGGACGAGCAGTACTTC.

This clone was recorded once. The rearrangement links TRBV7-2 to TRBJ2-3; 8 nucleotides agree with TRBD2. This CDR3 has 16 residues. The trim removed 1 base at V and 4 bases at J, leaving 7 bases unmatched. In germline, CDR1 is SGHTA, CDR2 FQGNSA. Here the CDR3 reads CASSLESAGVPDTQYF. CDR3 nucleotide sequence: TGTGCCAGCAGCTTAGAGTCAGCGGGAGTTCCAGATACGCAGTATTTT.

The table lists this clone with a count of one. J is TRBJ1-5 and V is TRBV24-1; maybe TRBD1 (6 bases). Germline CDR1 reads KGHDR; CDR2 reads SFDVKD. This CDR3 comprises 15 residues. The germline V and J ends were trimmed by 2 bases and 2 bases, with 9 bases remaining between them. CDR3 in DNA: TGTGCCACCAGTGATTGCAGGGGTGGCAATCAGCCCCAGCATTTT. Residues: CATSDCRGGNQPQHF.

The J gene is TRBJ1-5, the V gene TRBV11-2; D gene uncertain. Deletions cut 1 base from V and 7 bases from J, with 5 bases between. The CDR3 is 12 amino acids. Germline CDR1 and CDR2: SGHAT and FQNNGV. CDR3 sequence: CASSLGDQPQHF. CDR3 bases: TGTGCCAGCAGCTTAGGAGACCAGCCCCAGCATTTT. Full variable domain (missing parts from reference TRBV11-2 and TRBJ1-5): EAGVAQSPRYKIIEKRQSVAFWCNPISGHATLYWYQQILGQGPKLLIQFQNNGVVDDSQLPKDRFSAERLKGVDSTLKIQPAKLEDSAVYLCASSLGDQPQHFGDGTRLSIL.